A selection of T cell receptor beta chains follows, all from one sample in a study of blood T cell repertoires in COVID-19. The protocol was immunoSEQ multiplex PCR, while the TCRdb copy is restricted to in-frame clones and leaves out a portion. The sample holds 200,000 to 300,000 clones, around nine tenths seen once. Sequenced: peripheral blood. All receptors derive from a woman aged 55-69 years with COVID-19, enrolled during active disease. The CDR3 runs from the conserved cysteine through the conserved F or W. A D gene is named only where the DNA matches it firmly. Where a row states a size, it is once, few, many or the class of an expanded clone; other rows omit it.

J gene,V gene,clone size,D gene,CDR3 DNA,CDR3 protein
TRBJ2-1,TRBV1,.,.,TGCACCAGCAGCCCTGAGGCGGCGGGAGGACACAATGAGCAGTTCTTC,CTSSPEAAGGHNEQFF
TRBJ2-7,TRBV7-3,.,TRBD1,TGTGCCAGCAGCTTAGGGGGGACAGGGGACTACGAGCAGTACTTC,CASSLGGTGDYEQYF
TRBJ2-1,TRBV3-1/TRBV3-2,.,.,TGTGCCAGCAGCCAACAAAGCGTTGTCTACAATGAGCAGTTCTTC,CASSQQSVVYNEQFF
TRBJ1-6,TRBV6-6,once,.,TGTGCCAGCAGTCCCGTTGGGGGCCTCAATTCACCCCTCCACTTT,CASSPVGGLNSPLHF
TRBJ2-5,TRBV9,.,.,TGTGCCAGCAGCGTAGTCGGGAGTCAAAGGGAGACCCAGTACTTC,CASSVVGSQRETQYF
TRBJ1-6,TRBV28,.,.,TGTGCCAGCAGTTTCCGGGAAAATTCACCCCTCCACTTT,CASSFRENSPLHF
TRBJ2-6,TRBV7-9,.,TRBD2,TGTGCCAGCAGCTTAGCGCCGGGACTAGCGGGACCTGGGGCCAACGTCCTGACTTTC,CASSLAPGLAGPGANVLTF
TRBJ2-7,TRBV6-5,.,.,TGTGCCAGCAGTCCAACAGGATGGGGGGTGCTCGAGCAGTACTTC,CASSPTGWGVLEQYF
TRBJ2-1,TRBV3-1/TRBV3-2,.,.,TGTGCCAGCAGCCAAACAACTAGGAATGAGCAGTTCTTC,CASSQTTRNEQFF
TRBJ2-7,TRBV4-2,.,.,TGTGCCAGCAGCCAAGCCGTTGTCTCCTACGAGCAGTACTTC,CASSQAVVSYEQYF
TRBJ2-7,TRBV7-9,.,TRBD1,TGTGCCAGCAGCGGGACAGGGAGGGGCTCCTACGAGCAGTACTTC,CASSGTGRGSYEQYF
TRBJ2-5,TRBV5-1,.,.,TGCGCCAGCAGAACCGGACAACAAGAGACCCAGTACTTC,CASRTGQQETQYF
TRBJ2-5,TRBV4-3,.,TRBD2,TGCGCCAGCAGCCTAAAGAGCGGGAGGGGTGGAGAGACCCAGTACTTC,CASSLKSGRGGETQYF
TRBJ1-2,TRBV19,few,TRBD1,TGTGCCAGTAGTCCGCGGACAGGGGAAGGTGCGAACTATGGCTACACCTTC,CASSPRTGEGANYGYTF
TRBJ1-1,TRBV7-9,.,TRBD1,TGTGCCAGCAGCCAGACAGGGGGCGACGTAGTAGCTTTCTTT,CASSQTGGDVVAFF
TRBJ2-1,TRBV19,once,TRBD2,TGTGCCACAACGGCTAGCGGAATTGGTGAGCAGTTCTTC,CATTASGIGEQFF
TRBJ1-4,TRBV11-1,.,TRBD1,TGTGCCAGCAGCTTGAGGACAGGGCGGAATGAAAAACTGTTTTTT,CASSLRTGRNEKLFF
TRBJ1-1,TRBV30,.,.,TGTGCCTGGAGTACCTTAGCCCATGAAGCTTTCTTT,CAWSTLAHEAFF
TRBJ1-3,TRBV6-5,few,TRBD1,TGTGCCAGCAGTAACAGGGGGCCTGGAAACACCATATATTTT,CASSNRGPGNTIYF
TRBJ1-5,TRBV6-2/TRBV6-3,once,TRBD1,TGTGCCAGCAGTGACAGGGTTCAGCCCCAGCATTTT,CASSDRVQPQHF
TRBJ1-1,TRBV19,.,.,TGTGCCAGTAGTATGACAGGTGGGAAGACTGAAGCTTTCTTT,CASSMTGGKTEAFF
TRBJ2-5,TRBV19,.,TRBD2,TGTGCCAGTAGCCCCCAGGGACTAGCGGAAACAAAAGAGACCCAGTACTTC,CASSPQGLAETKETQYF
TRBJ2-5,TRBV7-6,.,.,TGTGCCAGCAGCATAATTGCCCGGGGGTTAGGAGAGACCCAGTACTTC,CASSIIARGLGETQYF
TRBJ2-1,TRBV28,.,TRBD1,TGTGCCAGCAGTTCGACAGGGGTAGGTCTAAGAGGGGATGAGCAGTTCTTC,CASSSTGVGLRGDEQFF
TRBJ1-1,TRBV19,.,TRBD1,TGTGCCAGTAGTACCATACAGGGGGAGGTAGCTTTCTTT,CASSTIQGEVAFF
TRBJ1-6,TRBV25-1,.,.,TGTGCCAGCAGTGAAGGGCCCTCACCCCTCCACTTT,CASSEGPSPLHF
TRBJ1-1,TRBV18,once,.,TGTGCCAGCTCACCACCGATCCAAAGACTAGCTGAAGCTTTCTTT,CASSPPIQRLAEAFF
TRBJ2-1,TRBV7-3,once,TRBD2,TGTGCCAGCAGCCTCGGAGTCGGCGGGAGGGCCAGGGGCAATGAGCAGTTCTTC,CASSLGVGGRARGNEQFF
TRBJ2-5,TRBV11-1,.,TRBD2,TGTGCCAGCAGCTTACGGACTAGCTTCCAAGAGACCCAGTACTTC,CASSLRTSFQETQYF
TRBJ1-5,TRBV20-1,.,TRBD1,TGCAGTGCTAGTGGGGACAGCCGCAATCAGCCCCAGCATTTT,CSASGDSRNQPQHF
TRBJ2-7,TRBV6-1,.,.,TGTGCCAGCAGTGAAGCGCTCGGCAGGGTAGGATCGCGGGAGCAGTACTTC,CASSEALGRVGSREQYF
TRBJ2-2,TRBV6-5,.,.,TGTGCCGTCTCCCGGGACACGAACACCGGGGAGCTGTTTTTT,CAVSRDTNTGELFF
TRBJ2-1,TRBV11-3,.,TRBD2,TGTGCCAGCAGCCCCAAGGGAGGACTAGCGGGAGGGAATGAGCAGTTCTTC,CASSPKGGLAGGNEQFF
TRBJ2-3,TRBV3-1/TRBV3-2,.,.,TGTGCCAGCAGCCCGAGGGCGGGATCTAGCACAGATACGCAGTATTTT,CASSPRAGSSTDTQYF
TRBJ2-7,TRBV29-1,.,TRBD1,TGCAGCGCGGGTGGTGGGACAGGGAGCGACGAGCAGTACTTC,CSAGGGTGSDEQYF
TRBJ2-2,TRBV5-4,once,.,TGTGCCAGCAGCTTGCTTATTGGGGAGCTGTTTTTT,CASSLLIGELFF
TRBJ2-3,TRBV29-1,.,TRBD2,TGCAGCGTTGGGGCTCGGCTAGCGGGAGGGAGCACAGATACGCAGTATTTT,CSVGARLAGGSTDTQYF
TRBJ2-3,TRBV20-1,.,.,TGCAGTGCGGAGAGCACAGATACGCAGTATTTT,CSAESTDTQYF
TRBJ2-5,TRBV15,.,TRBD2,TGTGCCACCAGCAGAGGGGAACTAGCGGGAGGAGAGGGAGAGACCCAGTACTTC,CATSRGELAGGEGETQYF
TRBJ2-5,TRBV19,.,TRBD2,TGTGCCAGTAGTATAGTAGCGGGAGCGGGCGAGACCCAGTACTTC,CASSIVAGAGETQYF